These 31 T cell receptor beta chains share one sample of origin, sequenced in a study of technical replicates of blood from a handful of donors. TCRdb's table, derived via immunoSEQ multiplex PCR, lists solely in-frame clones and lacks some. The table includes some 83,000 clones, approximately 90% detected once. Specimen: T cells isolated from PBMCs. These receptors all come from a human donor in good health.

This chain links TRBV7-9 with TRBJ2-7; D is unclear. Per germline, CDR1 SEHNR and CDR2 FQNEAQ (reference sequence). This CDR3 comprises 16 residues. V was trimmed by 5 bases and J by 1 base, leaving 18 bases between them. CDR3 sequence reads: CASSPHSGIRSYEQYF. CDR3 coding DNA: TGTGCCAGCAGCCCTCACTCAGGTATTAGATCCTACGAGCAGTACTTC.

V usage is TRBV9 and J usage is TRBJ1-3; D is ambiguous. V lost 0 bases to trimming and J lost 1 base, with 8 bases between them. Germline V CDR1 and CDR2: SGDLS, YYNGEE. The CDR3 length is 15 residues. The CDR3, as DNA: TGTGCCAGCAGCGTAGGATTGCGATCTGGAAACACCATATATTTT. Translation: CASSVGLRSGNTIYF. The complete variable domain, with remaining parts taken from reference TRBV9 and TRBJ1-3, reads DSGVTQTPKHLITATGQRVTLRCSPRSGDLSVYWYQQSLDQGLQFLIQYYNGEERAKGNILERFSAQQFPDLHSELNLSSLELGDSALYFCASSVGLRSGNTIYFGEGSWLTVV.

The rearrangement joins TRBV7-9 to TRBJ1-5; no definite D call. The ends were cut back, 4 bases at V and 0 bases at J, with 10 bases in the middle. The CDR3 totals 15 residues. Germline values: CDR1 SEHNR, CDR2 FQNEAQ (reference sequence). The CDR3 protein is CASSSPRDSNQPQHF. The CDR3 DNA reads as TGTGCCAGCAGCTCCCCTCGGGATAGCAATCAGCCCCAGCATTTT.

The chain links TRBV5-1 to TRBJ2-4; 8 positions match TRBD1. The V and J ends lost 4 bases and 1 base, in that order; junction bases with no gene match: 4. CDR1 is SGHRS and CDR2 is YFSETQ in the germline V gene. The CDR3 spans 15 residues. CDR3 in amino acids: CASSQDRAAKNIQYF. The CDR3 DNA reads TGCGCCAGCAGCCAGGACAGGGCCGCCAAAAACATTCAGTACTTC.

The V gene is TRBV5-4, the J gene TRBJ1-1, with D maybe TRBD1 (6 bases). The CDR3 contains 15 residues. Trimming removed 0 bases from V and 1 base from J, with 10 bases in between. Germline V gene lookup returns CDR1 SGHNT and CDR2 YYREEE (reference sequence). The CDR3 DNA reads as TGTGCCAGCAGCTTGGAAGGGGGGGGGAACACTGAAGCTTTCTTT. This translates into CASSLEGGGNTEAFF.

The rearrangement joins TRBV19 to TRBJ2-2, with D possibly being TRBD2 (5 bases). The germline V gene has CDR1 LNHDA and CDR2 SQIVND (reference sequence). V dropped 7 bases and J dropped 6 bases, with 12 bases sitting between them. The CDR3 sequence is 13 residues long. The CDR3 reads CASIGRASGELFF. The CDR3 DNA is TGTGCCAGTATCGGGCGGGCGTCCGGGGAGCTGTTTTTT.

The chain recombines TRBV27 with TRBJ2-5; D is possibly TRBD2 (6 bases). The CDR3 length is 14 residues. From germline, CDR1 is MNHEY and CDR2 SMNVEV (reference sequence). The V and J ends lost 3 bases and 3 bases respectively, with 11 bases between them. The CDR3: CASSFTGEEETQYF. The CDR3 DNA reads as TGTGCCAGCAGTTTTACGGGGGAAGAAGAGACCCAGTACTTC.

The rearrangement links TRBV2 to TRBJ1-2, with unresolved D. V lost 1 base and J lost 8, with 11 bases in between. In germline, CDR1 is SNHLY, CDR2 FYNNEI. The CDR3 spans 13 residues. The CDR3 sequence: CASSEEVPSGYTF. DNA of the CDR3: TGTGCCAGCAGTGAAGAGGTCCCTAGCGGCTACACCTTC.

The chain carries TRBV19 and TRBJ1-5; 9 positions match TRBD1. After removal of 9 bases from V and 5 bases from J, the junction contained 5 bases not matched to a gene. Germline CDR1 is LNHDA and CDR2 is SQIVND (reference sequence). The CDR3 has 13 amino acids. In nucleotides, the CDR3 is TGTGCCAGCCTCGGGGACAGGGATCAGCCCCAGCATTTT. Translating gives CASLGDRDQPQHF.

This clone has just one count. The CDR3 DNA sequence: TGTGCCAGCAGCGTAGTACGTTTTGGGGGGGCTACGAACACCGGGGAGCTGTTTTTT. Protein product: CASSVVRFGGATNTGELFF. The rearrangement joins TRBV9 to TRBJ2-2; possibly TRBD2 for D (7 bases). Trimming stripped 0 bases from V and 0 bases from J, with 18 bases between. This CDR3 is built from 19 residues. Germline V gene lookup returns CDR1 SGDLS and CDR2 YYNGEE.

As DNA, the CDR3 is TGTGCCAGCAGTTACGGGGCGAGAGCTAACTATGGCTACACCTTC. It specifies CASSYGARANYGYTF. This chain links TRBV6-5 with TRBJ1-2, with D tentatively TRBD1 (5 bases). From germline, CDR1 is MNHEY and CDR2 SVGAGI. V shed 2 bases and J shed 0 bases, with 10 bases lying between them. The CDR3 has 15 amino acids.

This clone was seen more than once but under ten times. The chain links TRBV2 to TRBJ2-2; 8 bases match TRBD1. CDR1 and CDR2 (germline): SNHLY, FYNNEI. Trimming cost V 4 bases and J 5 bases; bases outside gene matches: 3. CDR3 size: 14 residues. The CDR3 sequence: CASSGQGATGELFF. CDR3 in DNA: TGTGCCAGCAGTGGCCAGGGGGCGACCGGGGAGCTGTTTTTT.

This rearrangement joins TRBV6-5 to TRBJ1-2; the D is unclear. The CDR3 is made up of 13 amino acids. The V gene lost 6 bases and the J gene lost 6 bases, with 14 bases spanning the gap. Germline lookup yields CDR1 MNHEY and CDR2 SVGAGI. The CDR3 here is CASSWRDSDGYTF. CDR3 DNA sequence: TGTGCCAGCAGCTGGAGGGATTCAGATGGCTACACCTTC.

This chain connects TRBV21-1 to TRBJ2-5; the D call TRBD1 from the table was never checked on the DNA. TRBV21-1 is a pseudogene segment. CDR3 length: 15 residues. This CDR3 reads CASSNRTEGLETQYF. CDR3 nucleotides: TGTGCCAGCAGCAACCGGACAGAGGGGTTGGAGACCCAGTACTTC.

This chain uses TRBV27 with TRBJ2-7; D gene ambiguous. The CDR3 runs 13 residues. Germline assignment: CDR1 MNHEY and CDR2 SMNVEV (reference sequence). V was trimmed by 8 bases and J by 5 bases, leaving 16 bases between them. The CDR3 sequence: CASRRVSVDEQYF. In nucleotides, the CDR3 is TGTGCCAGCCGCCGCGTGAGCGTCGACGAGCAGTACTTC.

The rearrangement links TRBV28 to TRBJ1-1; 8 bases map to TRBD1. Germline values: CDR1 MDHEN, CDR2 SYDVKM. V shed 8 bases, J shed 5 bases, and the junction held 4 bases outside the gene matches. The CDR3 has 12 residues. CDR3 bases: TGTGCCAGCCTGGACAGGGTTACTGAAGCTTTCTTT. Protein: CASLDRVTEAFF.

This clone was counted a single time. J is TRBJ2-7 and V is TRBV6-1; the D gene is possibly TRBD2 (6 bases). V gave up 7 bases and J gave up 0 bases, with 16 bases separating them. Germline V gives CDR1 MNHNS, CDR2 SASEGT. The CDR3 contains 15 residues. Here the CDR3 DNA reads TGTGCCAGCACTCCCTTTGGGGGGAGCTCCTACGAGCAGTACTTC. This gives the protein CASTPFGGSSYEQYF.

J is TRBJ2-1 and V is TRBV19, with TRBD2 as a possible D gene (6 bases). The V and J ends lost 4 bases and 5 bases respectively, with 9 bases between them. CDR1 LNHDA and CDR2 SQIVND come from the germline V gene (reference sequence). This CDR3 is 13 amino acids long. As DNA, the CDR3 is TGTGCCAGTAGTACTGGACTACACAATGAGCAGTTCTTC. As protein: CASSTGLHNEQFF.

V gene TRBV28 combines with J gene TRBJ2-3, with 8 bases identical to TRBD1. Germline CDR1 and CDR2: MDHEN and SYDVKM. The CDR3 is made up of 17 amino acids. Trimming took 8 bases from V and 4 from J; bases not matched to a gene: 17. CDR3 sequence: CASLPLWGQEGADTQYF. As DNA, the CDR3 is TGTGCCAGCCTACCTTTGTGGGGACAGGAGGGGGCAGATACGCAGTATTTT. Drawing the rest from reference TRBV28 and TRBJ2-3, the complete variable domain is DVKVTQSSRYLVKRTGEKVFLECVQDMDHENMFWYRQDPGLGLRLIYFSYDVKMKEKGDIPEGYSVSREKKERFSLILESASTNQTSMYLCASLPLWGQEGADTQYFGPGTRLTVL.

As DNA, the CDR3 is TGTGCCAGCAGTGACCCAGACAGGGGGCGATTTGATGGAAACACCATATATTTT. Amino acid sequence: CASSDPDRGRFDGNTIYF. The rearrangement joins TRBV6-1 to TRBJ1-3; 10 bases agree with TRBD1. Germline V gene lookup returns CDR1 MNHNS and CDR2 SASEGT. V shed 3 bases, J shed 3 bases, and the junction held 11 bases outside the gene matches. The CDR3 consists of 18 residues.

This chain links TRBV5-6 with TRBJ1-1; 8 positions agree with TRBD1. The length of the CDR3 is 14 residues. Germline V gene lookup returns CDR1 SGHDT and CDR2 YYEEEE. The V segment lost 4 bases and the J segment 0 bases; nucleotides outside the gene matches: 2. In nucleotides, the CDR3 is TGTGCCAGCAGCCCAGGGGGCATGAACACTGAAGCTTTCTTT. It specifies CASSPGGMNTEAFF. The full variable domain, completed using reference TRBV5-6 and TRBJ1-1, is DAGVTQSPTHLIKTRGQQVTLRCSPKSGHDTVSWYQQALGQGPQFIFQYYEEEERQRGNFPDRFSGHQFPNYSSELNVNALLLGDSALYLCASSPGGMNTEAFFGQGTRLTVV.

This sequence joins TRBV2 and TRBJ2-5, with 9 bases fitting TRBD2. V gave up 1 base and J gave up 5 bases; unmatched junction bases: 14. There are 18 residues in the CDR3. CDR1 SNHLY and CDR2 FYNNEI come from the germline V gene. In DNA, the CDR3 is TGTGCCAGCAGTGAAGGGGGGCTAGCGGGGTTTTATGTTGAGACCCAGTACTTC. Protein product: CASSEGGLAGFYVETQYF. Supplemented by reference TRBV2 and TRBJ2-5, the full variable domain reads EPEVTQTPSHQVTQMGQEVILRCVPISNHLYFYWYRQILGQKVEFLVSFYNNEISEKSEIFDDQFSVERPDGSNFTLKIRSTKLEDSAMYFCASSEGGLAGFYVETQYFGPGTRLLVL.

The chain joins TRBV5-1 to TRBJ2-7, with 8 bases that match TRBD1. The CDR3 extends over 14 amino acids. J was trimmed by 3 bases and V by 0 bases; bases with no gene match: 2. CDR1 SGHRS and CDR2 YFSETQ come from the germline V gene. The CDR3 DNA reads as TGCGCCAGCAGCTTGGGAGGACAGGGCTACGAGCAGTACTTC. Amino acids: CASSLGGQGYEQYF.

The chain recombines TRBV7-9 with TRBJ2-5; D gene unclear. Per germline, CDR1 SEHNR and CDR2 FQNEAQ (reference sequence). The length of the CDR3 is 13 residues. V was pared by 2 bases and J by 5 bases, with 9 bases between. CDR3 region: CASSLSVEETQYF. CDR3 bases: TGTGCCAGCAGCTTATCTGTGGAGGAGACCCAGTACTTC.

Only one count was recorded for this clone. This chain uses TRBV6-1 with TRBJ1-5; no firm D call. CDR1 and CDR2 from the germline V gene are MNHNS and SASEGT. V was clipped by 2 bases and J by 11 bases, with 37 bases between them. This CDR3 comprises 21 residues. The CDR3 sequence: CASSETPHVRGGDRVRISQHF. Written as DNA, the CDR3 is TGTGCCAGCAGTGAAACTCCGCACGTCAGAGGTGGAGATCGCGTTCGGATATCCCAGCATTTT.

This chain joins TRBV11-2 and TRBJ2-7; D is unresolved. Trimming took off 5 bases at V and 3 bases at J, with 11 bases between the two ends. The CDR3 totals 13 residues. Germline assignment: CDR1 SGHAT and CDR2 FQNNGV. In DNA form, the CDR3 reads TGTGCCAGCAGCCTGGCTTCAAGCTACGAGCAGTACTTC. It is translated as CASSLASSYEQYF.

The chain employs TRBV10-1 and TRBJ1-1; possible D gene TRBD1, 5 bases. This CDR3 comprises 14 residues. Per germline, CDR1 WNHNN and CDR2 SYGVQD (reference sequence). Trimming took off 5 bases at V and 5 bases at J, with 15 bases between the two ends. This CDR3 reads CASSHTGVATEAFF. The CDR3 DNA follows: TGCGCCAGCAGTCACACAGGAGTGGCGACTGAAGCTTTCTTT.

The chain carries TRBV5-1 and TRBJ2-1, with TRBD2 identical over 7 bases. Germline V CDR1 and CDR2: SGHRS, YFSETQ. The CDR3 runs to 16 residues. With 2 bases clipped from V and 4 bases from J, the junction kept 9 bases outside the gene matches. In DNA form, the CDR3 reads TGCGCCAGCAGCTTTCGCGGGGAGGGAGGGTACAATGAGCAGTTCTTC. This gives the protein CASSFRGEGGYNEQFF.

The chain combines TRBV28 with TRBJ1-5; 9 bases are a match to TRBD1. CDR3 length: 15 residues. J gave up 5 bases and V 7 bases, and 9 bases lay outside the gene matches. The germline CDR1 and CDR2 sequences are MDHEN and SYDVKM. Written as DNA, the CDR3 is TGTGCCAGCATCCCGGGACAGGGTAGTCATCAGCCCCAGCATTTT. Amino acid sequence: CASIPGQGSHQPQHF. Filled out from reference TRBV28 and TRBJ1-5, the complete variable domain reads DVKVTQSSRYLVKRTGEKVFLECVQDMDHENMFWYRQDPGLGLRLIYFSYDVKMKEKGDIPEGYSVSREKKERFSLILESASTNQTSMYLCASIPGQGSHQPQHFGDGTRLSIL.

The J gene is TRBJ2-5, the V gene TRBV2; TRBD1 aligns across 9 bases. The CDR3 is made up of 12 amino acids. Germline trimming cut 7 bases from V and 5 bases from J; bases unmatched to any gene: 2. CDR1 and CDR2 from the germline V gene are SNHLY and FYNNEI. DNA for the CDR3: TGTGCCAGCACCGGGACAGGGGAGACCCAGTACTTC. Translated: CASTGTGETQYF.

The chain is built from TRBV18 and TRBJ2-2; 10 bases are shared with TRBD2. The CDR3 is made up of 15 amino acids. After removal of 2 bases from V and 7 bases from J, the junction contained 4 bases not matched to a gene. Looked up from germline, CDR1 is KGHSH and CDR2 is LQKENI. In DNA, the CDR3 is TGTGCCAGCTCACCAGGGACTAGCGTCGTCGGGGAGCTGTTTTTT. It specifies CASSPGTSVVGELFF.